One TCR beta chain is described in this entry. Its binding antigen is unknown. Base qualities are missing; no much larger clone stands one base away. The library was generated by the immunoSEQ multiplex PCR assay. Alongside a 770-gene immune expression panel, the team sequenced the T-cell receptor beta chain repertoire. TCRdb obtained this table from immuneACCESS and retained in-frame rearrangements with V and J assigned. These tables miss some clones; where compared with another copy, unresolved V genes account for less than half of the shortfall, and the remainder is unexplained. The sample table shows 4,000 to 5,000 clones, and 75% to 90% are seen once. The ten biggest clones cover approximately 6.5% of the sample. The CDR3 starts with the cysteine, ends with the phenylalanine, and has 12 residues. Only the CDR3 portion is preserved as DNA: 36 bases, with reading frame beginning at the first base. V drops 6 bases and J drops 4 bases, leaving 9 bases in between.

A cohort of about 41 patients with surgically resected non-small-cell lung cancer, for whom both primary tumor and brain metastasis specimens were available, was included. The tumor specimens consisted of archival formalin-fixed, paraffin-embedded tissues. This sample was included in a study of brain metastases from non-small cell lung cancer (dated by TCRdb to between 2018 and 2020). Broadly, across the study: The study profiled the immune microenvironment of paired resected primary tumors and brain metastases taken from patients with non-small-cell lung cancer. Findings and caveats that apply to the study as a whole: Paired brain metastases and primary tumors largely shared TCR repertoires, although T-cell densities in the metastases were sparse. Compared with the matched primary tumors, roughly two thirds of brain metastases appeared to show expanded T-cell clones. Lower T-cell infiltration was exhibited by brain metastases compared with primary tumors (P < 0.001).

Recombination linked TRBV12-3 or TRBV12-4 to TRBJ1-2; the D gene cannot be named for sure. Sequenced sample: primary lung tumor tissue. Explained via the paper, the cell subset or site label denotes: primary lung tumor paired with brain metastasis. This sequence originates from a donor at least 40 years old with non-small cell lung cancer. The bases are TGTGCCAGCAGCCTTGGAGTCTATGGCTACACCTTC. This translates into CASSLGVYGYTF.